This T cell receptor beta chain was recorded in a study of blood T cell repertoires in COVID-19. Across the study: T cells, B-cell-depleted T cells, or PBMCs supplied cDNA or gDNA.

CDR3 length: 17 residues. Germline CDR1 SGHRS, CDR2 YFSETQ. The J segment lost 4 bases and the V segment lost 3 bases, leaving 11 bases of the junction unmatched. Using immunoSEQ multiplex PCR, the repertoire was profiled, and TCRdb retains in-frame clones only, with some absent. Counted here are 60,000 to 85,000 clones, 70% to 90% occurring once; the ten biggest clones make up approximately 35%. V and J are TRBV5-1 and TRBJ2-3, with 10 bases lining up with TRBD1. The material sequenced was peripheral blood. The source is a man in his 70s with acute or convalescent COVID-19. The CDR3 reads CASSWGQGRSRSDTQYF. The CDR3 DNA reads TGCGCCAGCAGCTGGGGACAGGGGAGGAGCAGGTCAGATACGCAGTATTTT.